This passage covers 2 T cell receptor beta chains from one sample sequenced in a study of T cell responses to AZD1222 COVID-19 vaccine. Profiled with immunoSEQ multiplex PCR; TCRdb holds only in-frame clones, not every one. The data hold 200,000 or so clones, with about nine tenths observed a single time. The sample was peripheral blood, taken on day 0 of MenACWY control vaccination. The source of these receptors is an adult in good health.

This clone was counted once. The chain recombines TRBV12-5 with TRBJ2-2; no reliable D call. This CDR3 has 13 residues. V shed 10 bases and J shed 2 bases, with 11 bases lying between them. Germline CDR1 reads LGHNT; CDR2 reads FRNRAP. This CDR3 reads CATRTDNTGELFF. For the CDR3, the DNA is TGTGCTACCAGGACCGATAACACCGGGGAGCTGTTTTTT.

This sequence joins TRBV12-3 or TRBV12-4 and TRBJ1-1; D not resolved. Trimming removed 5 bases at V and 7 bases at J, with 14 bases between. This CDR3 region has 13 residues. CDR3 in DNA: TGTGCCAGCAGTAATCCTGGACGCCTTGAAGCTTTCTTT. Encoded protein: CASSNPGRLEAFF.